This record concerns one T cell receptor (beta chain) sequence. Its specificity is not known. This sample is drawn from a study of beta chain features in type 1 diabetes. Study findings and constraints: Insertion counts at VDJ junctions were lower in type 1 diabetes patients, who also showed more deletions there. TCRB CDR3 length was moderately but significantly reduced in all four CD4+ subsets of Type 1 diabetes patients. High TCR expression in some cells could lead to their over-representation in cDNA sequencing.

The authors obtained over 95% purity in all sorted populations. The CDR3 consists of 17 residues. After removal of 3 bases from V and 8 bases from J, the junction contained 10 bases not matched to a gene. Germline assignment: CDR1 SQVTM and CDR2 ANQGSEA. What was sequenced were expressed TCRB transcripts, since all of the isolated RNA had been reverse transcribed. Using immunoSEQ multiplex PCR, the repertoire was profiled, and TCRdb retains in-frame clones only, with some absent. The repertoire includes some 290,000 clones, roughly a quarter of them detected once, and 0.012% sits in the top ten. Sequencing was performed on naive CD4+ T cells from blood. This receptor was taken from a woman in her twenties or thirties with type 1 diabetes. The V and J genes are TRBV29-1 and TRBJ2-1; 16 bases are shared with TRBD2. CDR3 in amino acids: CSVDPGTSGRANDEQFF. The CDR3 DNA reads TGCAGCGTTGATCCCGGGACTAGCGGGAGGGCCAATGATGAGCAGTTCTTC.